This T cell receptor beta chain was sequenced during a study of identical twins. Via MiXCR, TCRdb re-called the 5' RACE reads, giving one row per CDR3 protein. This sample yields roughly 1.6 million distinct CDR3 sequences, of which roughly 35% are seen a single time; around 0.25% belongs to the top ten. Turning to this clonotype: The antigen is unknown.

Study-wide results and caveats: In beta out-of-frame sequences, the excess sharing between twins was weaker.

The V gene lost 3 bases and the J gene lost 0 bases, with 11 bases spanning the gap. The CDR3 covers 15 residues. CDR1 is DFQATT, CDR2 SNEGSKA, per germline (reference sequence). Sequencing was done on a sample of cord blood. This sequence originates from a newborn girl in good health. The V and J genes are TRBV20-1 and TRBJ1-4; D is unresolved. The CDR3 region has the DNA TGCAGTGCTAGTAGTCTCGGCTCAACTAATGAAAAACTGTTTTTT. Translation gives CSASSLGSTNEKLFF.